A single count supports the clone carrying this T cell receptor (beta chain). Its antigen is currently unknown. As to treatment: 19 received Ad26.COV2.S at low or high dose, single or two shots; 5 received placebo; per-sample allocation not given. Following the first vaccine or placebo injection, samples were taken on day 63. Donation was by an adult aged 18-55 years who was in Boston. This sample stems from a study of Ad26.COV2.S vaccination and SARS-CoV-2 variants. In the study overall: Dosing was one shot or two shots 56 days apart. General observations from the study: Placebo recipients and vaccine recipients were similar in non-spike TCR breadth.

Produced via immunoSEQ multiplex PCR; TCRdb's table is partial and in-frame only. Altogether more than 250,000 clones are present, about 89% being singletons, with the ten largest covering about 3.1%. This clonotype originated in a person between 18 and 65 years old who received the Ad26.COV2.S COVID-19 vaccine or a placebo. The specimen was peripheral blood, collected in a trial of Ad26.COV2.S vaccine versus placebo.

The CDR3 here is CASRTLTGKYGYTF. CDR3 DNA: TGTGCCAGCAGGACCCTGACAGGGAAATATGGCTACACCTTC. V gene TRBV5-6 combines with J gene TRBJ1-2, with 7 positions matching TRBD1. The V gene's germline CDR1 is SGHDT and CDR2 YYEEEE. The V segment lost 5 bases and the J segment 5 bases; nucleotides outside the gene matches: 9. The CDR3 has 14 residues. The full variable domain, completed using reference TRBV5-6 and TRBJ1-2, is DAGVTQSPTHLIKTRGQQVTLRCSPKSGHDTVSWYQQALGQGPQFIFQYYEEEERQRGNFPDRFSGHQFPNYSSELNVNALLLGDSALYLCASRTLTGKYGYTFGSGTRLTVV.